This T cell receptor beta chain was identified in a study of CD8+ T cells in alopecia areata. On the study more broadly: Oral tofacitinib, 5 to 10 mg twice daily, was given in an open-label trial.

Reverse transcribed after extraction, RNA yielded cDNA as the sequencing template. The repertoire was sequenced with immunoSEQ multiplex PCR; TCRdb's copy has only in-frame clones and lacks some. The table shows some 110,000 clones, with more than 30% occurring only once. T lymphocytes (CD4+ and CD8+) were sorted from PBMCs. Sequencing was performed on CD4+ T cells sorted from blood. The clonotype comes from a human donor with alopecia areata.

CDR3 DNA sequence: TGTGCCAGCTCATCGGACAGGGTAGGGGGTATAACCCTCCACTTT. Its protein product is CASSSDRVGGITLHF. The chain couples TRBV18 to TRBJ1-6; 8 bases are a match to TRBD1. This CDR3 is 15 amino acids long. Trimming removed 5 bases from V and 14 bases from J; junction bases left unmatched: 14. The germline V gene has CDR1 KGHSH and CDR2 LQKENI.